This record covers a single T cell receptor (beta chain). Its target is unknown. Clones were sequenced by immunoSEQ multiplex PCR, and TCRdb holds only the in-frame ones, with some missing. The sample yields about 5,100 clones, around 71% seen once. The data derive from a study of CD8 T cell repertoires and HIV-1 epitope variants. Whole-study context: Each of Twenty-five Gag and Nef epitope peptides stimulated a separate culture. T cells were cultured for less than eleven days with cytokines added on days 3 and 7.

Looked up from germline, CDR1 is WSHSY and CDR2 is SAAADI. The V and J ends lost 6 bases and 2 bases respectively, with 20 bases between them. This CDR3 is built from 16 residues. The J gene is TRBJ2-7, the V gene TRBV10-2; a weak D match, TRBD2 (6 bases). The sequenced sample consisted of cultured CD8+ T cells derived from PBMCs. The sequence came from a male donor with HIV. The CDR3 nucleotides read TGCGCCAGCAGGGGGGGATGGGGCAAGGGTACCTACGAGCAGTACTTC. It yields the protein CASRGGWGKGTYEQYF.